Following are 10 T cell receptor beta chains from one sample sequenced in a study of T cell responses to AZD1222 COVID-19 vaccine. Assay used: immunoSEQ multiplex PCR; TCRdb lists only in-frame clones, some missing. The sample contains 150,000 to 200,000 clones, 85% to 95% of which appear only once. Here the sequenced sample was peripheral blood, taken on day 0 of AZD1222 vaccination. The origin of the receptors is an adult in good health.

The chain recombines TRBV3-1 (or the pseudogene TRBV3-2) with TRBJ2-7; TRBD2 matches at 9 bases. The CDR3 consists of 15 residues. With 4 bases clipped from V and 4 bases from J, the junction kept 8 bases outside the gene matches. Germline CDR1 and CDR2: LGHDT and YNNKEL (reference sequence). CDR3 sequence: CASSLRLADGYEQYF. Here the CDR3 DNA reads TGTGCCAGCAGCCTACGACTAGCGGACGGGTACGAGCAGTACTTC.

This chain connects TRBV25-1 to TRBJ1-4, with 7 nucleotides matching TRBD1. In germline, CDR1 is MGHDK, CDR2 SYGVNS. The V segment lost 3 bases and the J segment 8 bases; nucleotides outside the gene matches: 12. This CDR3 is built from 16 residues. The CDR3 DNA is TGTGCCAGCAGTGACCCCCCCGGGACAGAAGAAGAAAAACTGTTTTTT. Translated: CASSDPPGTEEEKLFF. The variable domain in full, completed from reference TRBV25-1 and TRBJ1-4, reads EADIYQTPRYLVIGTGKKITLECSQTMGHDKMYWYQQDPGMELHLIHYSYGVNSTEKGDLSSESTVSRIRTEHFPLTLESARPSHTSQYLCASSDPPGTEEEKLFFGSGTQLSVL.

The CDR3 bases are TGCGCCAGCAGCCAAGTATCAGGTTATGGCTACACCTTC. This encodes CASSQVSGYGYTF. The chain is built from TRBV4-1 and TRBJ1-2; D gene uncertain. Looked up from germline, CDR1 is MGHRA and CDR2 is YSYEKL. Trimming shortened V by 1 base and J by 5 bases, and 8 bases separated the two germline ends. The CDR3 covers 13 residues.

V gene TRBV15 combines with J gene TRBJ1-5; D is unresolved. CDR3 length: 14 amino acids. V dropped 2 bases and J dropped 0 bases, with 5 bases sitting between them. Germline lookup yields CDR1 LNHNV and CDR2 YYDKDF (reference sequence). The CDR3 protein is CATSRLVSNQPQHF. The CDR3 DNA sequence: TGTGCCACCAGCAGACTGGTTAGCAATCAGCCCCAGCATTTT.

This clone showed up just once. V usage is TRBV25-1 and J usage is TRBJ2-2, with 14 bases matching TRBD2. CDR1 is MGHDK and CDR2 is SYGVNS in the germline V gene. V lost 6 bases and J lost 8; bases outside the gene matches: 11. This CDR3 contains 17 residues. As DNA, the CDR3 is TGTGCCAGCAGCGCTCCGGGACTAGCGGGAGTCTCGGGGGAGCTGTTTTTT. Its protein is CASSAPGLAGVSGELFF.

The chain uses TRBV30 and TRBJ1-2, with a possible D match to TRBD1 (5 bases). Trimming pared 3 bases from V and 2 bases from J, leaving 16 bases between. The CDR3 sequence is 15 residues long. Looked up from germline, CDR1 is GTSNPN and CDR2 is SVGIG (reference sequence). CDR3 amino acids: CAWRGVAGLNYGYTF. The DNA for the CDR3 is TGTGCCTGGAGAGGGGTAGCCGGGCTGAACTATGGCTACACCTTC.

The rearrangement uses TRBV28 and TRBJ2-5, with 8 nucleotides matching TRBD2. The CDR3 extends over 16 amino acids. CDR1 is MDHEN, CDR2 SYDVKM, per germline. V lost 3 bases, J lost 4 bases, and 10 bases stayed unmatched. CDR3 DNA: TGTGCCAGCAGTTTCCCAAGCGGGAGAGGGGGAGAGACCCAGTACTTC. As protein: CASSFPSGRGGETQYF.

This rearrangement joins TRBV19 to TRBJ2-1; 8 bases match TRBD1. CDR3 length: 15 residues. The germline V gene has CDR1 LNHDA and CDR2 SQIVND (reference sequence). With 1 base clipped from V and 4 bases from J, the junction kept 3 bases outside the gene matches. CDR3 loop: CASSIGGQGYNEQFF. The CDR3 region has the DNA TGTGCCAGTAGTATAGGTGGACAGGGTTACAATGAGCAGTTCTTC.

In this sample, this clone turned up once. The chain uses TRBV19 and TRBJ2-3; TRBD2 matches at 11 bases. Losses at the gene ends were 10 bases for V and 2 bases for J; bases not matched to a gene: 5. The germline CDR1 and CDR2 sequences are LNHDA and SQIVND (reference sequence). The CDR3 loop spans 14 amino acids. The CDR3 coding sequence is TGTGCCACCGCGGGACTAGCGGACACAGATACGCAGTATTTT. Encoded protein: CATAGLADTDTQYF.

This clone was found once. The CDR3 reads CASSWGRGEAFF. The CDR3 DNA is TGTGCCAGCAGTTGGGGGAGGGGTGAAGCTTTCTTT. The gene calls are TRBV6-2 or TRBV6-3 and TRBJ1-1, with a possible D match to TRBD1 (5 bases). Germline V gene data show CDR1 as MNHEY and CDR2 as SVGEGT. The CDR3 covers 12 residues. The V end lost 4 bases, the J end lost 7 bases, and 10 bases lay between the germline ends.